Listed below are T cell receptor beta chains from one sample, sequenced in a study of cytomegalovirus exposure and HLA in healthy donors. Clones were sequenced by immunoSEQ multiplex PCR, and TCRdb holds only the in-frame ones, with some missing. The profile covers about 200,000 clones, with approximately 85% appearing a single time and approximately 2.1% taken by the ten largest. The sequenced material came from PBMCs. Every receptor here comes from a woman aged 45-65 years in good health and CMV-seronegative. Both conserved end residues are trimmed from each CDR3.

V gene,J gene,CDR3 protein
TRBV19,TRBJ1-5,ASRNRGEQPQH
TRBV27,TRBJ2-7,ASSPRTGSYEQY
TRBV5-4,TRBJ2-5,ASRLAVGETQY
TRBV5-1,TRBJ1-1,ASSFRDKNTEAF
TRBV7-2,TRBJ2-6,ASSLDERETGANVLT
TRBV6-6,TRBJ2-7,ASGRGGEQY
TRBV30,TRBJ1-2,AWSVAGAQGYT
TRBV7-9,TRBJ2-3,ASSPGLAEDTQY
TRBV2,NA,ASSFPNSYEQY
TRBV28,TRBJ2-5,ASSLNNPGTQY
TRBV7-9,TRBJ2-1,ASSPVVYNEQF
TRBV28,TRBJ2-1,ASAQGAWGNDGEQF
TRBV30,TRBJ2-7,AWRQTGIYEQY
TRBV5-1,TRBJ1-5,ASSAEGGNSNQPQH
TRBV6-5,TRBJ1-1,ASSSRGGRTEAF